What follows are 19 T cell receptor beta chains derived from one specimen sequenced in a study of cytotoxic CD8 clonotypes in ibrutinib-treated CLL. The method was immunoSEQ multiplex PCR; TCRdb's version includes in-frame clones alone and lacks a portion of them. The table records 150,000 or so clones, 70% to 80% of them present only once. The material was PBMCs, obtained after 24 months of ibrutinib treatment. The receptors originated from a human donor with chronic lymphocytic leukemia.

The V call is TRBV5-6, the J call TRBJ2-3; a weak D match, TRBD2 (6 bases). The CDR3 runs 14 residues. CDR1 and CDR2 (germline): SGHDT, YYEEEE. The V end lost 4 bases, the J end lost 4 bases, and 13 bases lay between the germline ends. The CDR3 bases are TGTGCCAGCAGCCGCACTAGCACGGCAGATACGCAGTATTTT. It is translated as CASSRTSTADTQYF.

For this clone: The identical CDR3 is also encoded by other nucleotide sequences in the sample. J is TRBJ2-3 and V is TRBV7-3; 10 bases match TRBD2. This CDR3 is 15 amino acids long. J gave up 6 bases and V 2 bases, and 5 bases lay outside the gene matches. From germline, CDR1 is SGHTA and CDR2 FQGTGA. The CDR3 reads CASSLGLAGADTQYF. As DNA, the CDR3 is TGTGCCAGCAGCTTAGGGCTAGCGGGAGCCGATACGCAGTATTTT.

The gene calls are TRBV27 and TRBJ1-1, with 8 bases lining up with TRBD1. Germline V gives CDR1 MNHEY, CDR2 SMNVEV (reference sequence). This CDR3 comprises 15 residues. V was clipped by 2 bases and J by 4 bases; unmatched bases: 6. The CDR3 loop reads CASSLRTGGITEAFF. The CDR3 nucleotides read TGTGCCAGCAGTTTACGAACAGGGGGGATCACTGAAGCTTTCTTT.

This clone was found a few times. This chain links TRBV10-3 with TRBJ1-2, with D unresolved. Per the germline V gene, CDR1 is ENHRY and CDR2 is SYGVKD. Trimming shortened V by 7 bases and J by 8 bases, and 17 bases separated the two germline ends. The CDR3 spans 13 residues. The CDR3 sequence is CAINPSLGSGYTF. The CDR3, as DNA: TGTGCCATCAACCCGTCCCTGGGGAGCGGCTACACCTTC.

The chain links TRBV9 to TRBJ1-2; the D gene is possibly TRBD1 (6 bases). The germline V gene encodes CDR1 SGDLS and CDR2 YYNGEE. The CDR3 is 14 amino acids. V lost 0 bases to trimming and J lost 4 bases, with 10 bases between them. CDR3 nucleotide sequence: TGTGCCAGCAGCGTAGGTCAGGGGCCCTATGGCTACACCTTC. The encoded protein is CASSVGQGPYGYTF.

The chain is built from TRBV4-3 and TRBJ1-2, with D perhaps matching TRBD1 (5 bases). The V and J ends lost 1 base and 8 bases respectively, with 11 bases between them. The CDR3 loop spans 13 amino acids. Germline lookup yields CDR1 LGHNA and CDR2 YSLEER. The CDR3, as DNA: TGCGCCAGCAGCCAAGTGGGGGGGACGGGCTACACCTTC. As protein: CASSQVGGTGYTF.

The gene calls are TRBV30 and TRBJ1-5, with a possible D match to TRBD1 (5 bases). CDR3 length: 15 amino acids. V dropped 2 bases and J dropped 2 bases, with 13 bases sitting between them. Germline V gene data show CDR1 as GTSNPN and CDR2 as SVGIG (reference sequence). The CDR3 region is CAWSRTLGGNQPQHF. The CDR3 bases are TGTGCCTGGAGTCGGACCCTGGGGGGCAATCAGCCCCAGCATTTT.

The chain uses TRBV7-9 and TRBJ1-3; tentatively, D is TRBD1 (5 bases). CDR3 size: 13 residues. Germline lookup yields CDR1 SEHNR and CDR2 FQNEAQ (reference sequence). V was shortened by 3 bases and J by 8 bases, with 11 bases between the two germline ends. The CDR3 region has the DNA TGTGCCAGCAGCTTTCACGACAGTGACACCATATATTTT. As protein: CASSFHDSDTIYF.

The chain carries TRBV6-6 and TRBJ2-5; D may match TRBD1 or TRBD2 (5 bases each). Trimming pared 6 bases from V and 2 bases from J, leaving 10 bases between. In germline, CDR1 is MNHNY, CDR2 SVGAGI (reference sequence). CDR3 size: 13 residues. This chain's CDR3 is CASRPGPQETQYF. The CDR3 coding sequence is TGTGCCAGCAGGCCGGGACCTCAAGAGACCCAGTACTTC.

As to this clone: Other DNA sequences of this sample code for an identical CDR3. The chain carries TRBV7-2 and TRBJ2-3; D is unresolved. The V end was cut by 5 bases, the J end by 3 bases, with 6 bases between. Germline assignment: CDR1 SGHTA and CDR2 FQGNSA. CDR3 length: 12 residues. The CDR3 is CASSASTDTQYF. The CDR3 DNA sequence: TGTGCCAGCAGCGCTTCGACAGATACGCAGTATTTT.

The rearrangement uses TRBV9 and TRBJ2-1, with TRBD2 matching over 10 bases. J was trimmed by 10 bases and V by 0 bases; bases with no gene match: 10. Per the germline V gene, CDR1 is SGDLS and CDR2 is YYNGEE. The CDR3 totals 16 residues. Here the CDR3 reads CASSVASGGPGLEQFF. DNA of the CDR3: TGTGCCAGCAGCGTAGCTAGCGGGGGTCCCGGGCTAGAGCAGTTCTTC.

This chain uses TRBV19 with TRBJ2-3; 8 bases are a match to TRBD2. Per the germline V gene, CDR1 is LNHDA and CDR2 is SQIVND (reference sequence). V lost 1 base, J lost 1 base, and 7 bases stayed unmatched. The CDR3 sequence is 17 residues long. The CDR3 coding sequence is TGTGCCAGTAGTATAGGGGGGACTAGGAAACGCACAGATACGCAGTATTTT. Protein: CASSIGGTRKRTDTQYF.

The chain couples TRBV4-2 to TRBJ2-3; 10 bases are a match to TRBD2. After removal of 0 bases from V and 1 base from J, the junction contained 10 bases not matched to a gene. This CDR3 contains 19 residues. The V gene's germline CDR1 is LGHNA and CDR2 YNFKEQ. Here the CDR3 reads CASSQDGGLAGARTDTQYF. The CDR3 DNA reads as TGTGCCAGCAGCCAAGATGGGGGTCTAGCGGGGGCCCGCACAGATACGCAGTATTTT.

The rearrangement uses TRBV25-1 and TRBJ1-4; D is unclear. Germline V gene sequence: CDR1 MGHDK, CDR2 SYGVNS. The CDR3 runs 15 residues. Trimming pared 3 bases from V and 7 bases from J, leaving 15 bases between. This chain's CDR3 is CASSDPGVGSEKLFF. The CDR3, as DNA: TGTGCCAGCAGTGATCCGGGAGTGGGGAGTGAAAAACTGTTTTTT.

The V and J genes are TRBV4-3 and TRBJ1-3, with D perhaps matching TRBD1 (5 bases). This CDR3 contains 15 residues. The germline V and J ends were trimmed by 1 base and 0 bases, with 7 bases remaining between them. Germline CDR1 is LGHNA and CDR2 is YSLEER. CDR3 amino acids: CASSQGGGSGNTIYF. The CDR3, as DNA: TGCGCCAGCAGCCAAGGGGGGGGCTCTGGAAACACCATATATTTT.

This chain joins TRBV19 and TRBJ2-3; D is perhaps TRBD2 (6 bases). Deletions cut 7 bases from V and 0 bases from J, with 14 bases between. The CDR3 covers 15 residues. CDR1 is LNHDA, CDR2 SQIVND, per germline (reference sequence). The CDR3 DNA is TGTGCCAGTACCCCGGGACTCCCTAGCACAGATACGCAGTATTTT. Amino acids: CASTPGLPSTDTQYF.

The chain has TRBV5-1 and TRBJ1-2; D gene unclear. Trimming pared 0 bases from V and 5 bases from J, leaving 8 bases between. The CDR3 runs to 13 residues. Per germline, CDR1 SGHRS and CDR2 YFSETQ. The CDR3 is CASSLDDNYGYTF. For the CDR3, the DNA is TGCGCCAGCAGCTTGGATGATAATTATGGCTACACCTTC.

This chain uses TRBV20-1 with TRBJ2-5; D is perhaps TRBD2 (5 bases). This CDR3 is built from 11 residues. Germline values: CDR1 DFQATT, CDR2 SNEGSKA (reference sequence). V was pared by 1 base and J by 11 bases, with 11 bases between. The CDR3: CSARGAEGQYF. In DNA form, the CDR3 reads TGCAGTGCTAGAGGGGCCGAGGGTCAGTACTTC.

The rearrangement uses TRBV29-1 and TRBJ1-3, with D possibly TRBD1 on 5 matching bases. This CDR3 has 16 amino acids. Germline CDR1 SQVTM, CDR2 ANQGSEA. Trimming cost V 4 bases and J 0 bases, with 16 bases left between them. This CDR3 reads CSVVDPRQSSGNTIYF. The CDR3, as DNA: TGCAGCGTTGTGGACCCGCGACAGTCCTCTGGAAACACCATATATTTT.